One sample yielded the 3 T cell receptor beta chains listed below, sequenced in a study of blood T cell repertoires in COVID-19. Data came from immunoSEQ multiplex PCR; TCRdb stores just in-frame clones and leaves some out. The table shows about 230,000 clones, with approximately 80% occurring only once. The sample taken for sequencing was peripheral blood. Every receptor here comes from a woman in her fifties or sixties with acute or convalescent COVID-19.

The V gene is TRBV30, the J gene TRBJ1-1; 12 bases agree with TRBD1. Germline trimming cut 2 bases from V and 1 base from J; bases unmatched to any gene: 8. The CDR3 runs to 17 residues. The germline CDR1 and CDR2 sequences are GTSNPN and SVGIG (reference sequence). The CDR3 spells CAWSQIGTGGANTEAFF. CDR3 coding DNA: TGTGCCTGGAGTCAAATTGGGACAGGGGGCGCGAACACTGAAGCTTTCTTT. The full variable domain, with the rest looked up from reference TRBV30 and TRBJ1-1, is SQTIHQWPATLVQPVGSPLSLECTVEGTSNPNLYWYRQAAGRGLQLLFYSVGIGQISSEVPQNLSASRPQDRQFILSSKKLLLSDSGFYLCAWSQIGTGGANTEAFFGQGTRLTVV.

This clone has a handful of counts. The J gene is TRBJ1-4, the V gene TRBV3-1 (or the pseudogene TRBV3-2); 11 bases line up with TRBD1. With V trimmed by 1 base and J by 7 bases, 5 bases remained unmatched. Germline lookup yields CDR1 LGHDT and CDR2 YNNKEL (reference sequence). This CDR3 is 16 amino acids long. Here the CDR3 DNA reads TGTGCCAGCAGCCAAGTTGGACAGGGGGCTGGTGAAAAACTGTTTTTT. Protein product: CASSQVGQGAGEKLFF.

The J gene is TRBJ2-7, the V gene TRBV3-1 (or the pseudogene TRBV3-2), with 7 bases identical to TRBD1. The CDR3 totals 14 residues. Germline CDR1 reads LGHDT; CDR2 reads YNNKEL (reference sequence). The V and J ends lost 5 bases and 2 bases, in that order; junction bases with no gene match: 6. DNA of the CDR3: TGTGCCAGCAGCTGGACAGGAAAAGCCTACGAGCAGTACTTC. Translation: CASSWTGKAYEQYF.